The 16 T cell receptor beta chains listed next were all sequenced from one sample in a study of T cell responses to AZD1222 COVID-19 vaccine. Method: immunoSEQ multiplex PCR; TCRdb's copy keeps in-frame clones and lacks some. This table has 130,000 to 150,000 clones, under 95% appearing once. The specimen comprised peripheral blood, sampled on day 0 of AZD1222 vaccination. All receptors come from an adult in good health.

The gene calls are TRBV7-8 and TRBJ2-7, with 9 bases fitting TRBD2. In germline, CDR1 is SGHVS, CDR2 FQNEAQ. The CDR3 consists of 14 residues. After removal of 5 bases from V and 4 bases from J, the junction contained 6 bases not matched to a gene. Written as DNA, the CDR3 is TGTGCCAGCAGCCAAGCGGGGGGCTCTTACGAGCAGTACTTC. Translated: CASSQAGGSYEQYF.

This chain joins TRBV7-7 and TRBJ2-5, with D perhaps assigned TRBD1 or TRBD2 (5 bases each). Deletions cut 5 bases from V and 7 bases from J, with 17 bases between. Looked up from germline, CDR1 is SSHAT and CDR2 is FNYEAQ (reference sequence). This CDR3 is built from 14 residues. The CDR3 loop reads CASSEGRSKGTQYF. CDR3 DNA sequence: TGTGCCAGCAGCGAGGGACGGAGTAAGGGGACCCAGTACTTC.

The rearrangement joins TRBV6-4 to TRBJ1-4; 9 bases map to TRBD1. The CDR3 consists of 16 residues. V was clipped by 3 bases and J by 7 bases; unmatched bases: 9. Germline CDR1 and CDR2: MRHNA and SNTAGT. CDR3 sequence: CASSEQRTGDLEKLFF. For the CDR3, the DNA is TGTGCCAGCAGTGAACAACGGACAGGGGATCTTGAAAAACTGTTTTTT.

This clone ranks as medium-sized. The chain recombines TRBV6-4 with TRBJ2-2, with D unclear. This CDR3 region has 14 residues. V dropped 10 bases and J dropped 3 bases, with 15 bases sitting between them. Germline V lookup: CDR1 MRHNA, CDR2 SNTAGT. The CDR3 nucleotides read TGTGCCACCAAACAATTTGCGGACACCGGGGAGCTGTTTTTT. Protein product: CATKQFADTGELFF.

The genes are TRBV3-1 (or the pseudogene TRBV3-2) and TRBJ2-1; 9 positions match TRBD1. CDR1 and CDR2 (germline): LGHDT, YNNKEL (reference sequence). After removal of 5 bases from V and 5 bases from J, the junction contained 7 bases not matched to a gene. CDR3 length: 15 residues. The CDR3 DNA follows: TGTGCCAGCAGCTTGCCGGGACAGGGCAACAATGAGCAGTTCTTC. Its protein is CASSLPGQGNNEQFF.

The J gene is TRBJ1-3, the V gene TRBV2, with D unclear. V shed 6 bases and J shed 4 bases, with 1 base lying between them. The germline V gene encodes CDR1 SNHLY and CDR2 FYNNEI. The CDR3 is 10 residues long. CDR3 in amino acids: CASRGNTIYF. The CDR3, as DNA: TGTGCCAGCAGGGGAAACACCATATATTTT.

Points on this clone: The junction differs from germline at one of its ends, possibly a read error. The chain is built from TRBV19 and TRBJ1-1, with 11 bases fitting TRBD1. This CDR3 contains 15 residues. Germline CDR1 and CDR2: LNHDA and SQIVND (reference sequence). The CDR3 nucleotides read TGTGCCAGTAGTCCCAATATCCGGGACAGGGGGACACGGGTCTTT. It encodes CASSPNIRDRGTRVF.

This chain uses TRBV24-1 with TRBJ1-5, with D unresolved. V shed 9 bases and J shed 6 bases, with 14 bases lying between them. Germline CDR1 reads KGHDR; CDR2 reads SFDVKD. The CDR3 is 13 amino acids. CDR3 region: CATSLSGFQPQHF. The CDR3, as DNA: TGTGCCACCTCCCTTTCTGGTTTTCAGCCCCAGCATTTT.

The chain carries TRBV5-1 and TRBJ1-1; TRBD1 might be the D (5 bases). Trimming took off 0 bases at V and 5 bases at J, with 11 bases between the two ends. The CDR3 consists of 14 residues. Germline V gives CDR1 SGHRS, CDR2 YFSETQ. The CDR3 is CASSLGPAGTEAFF. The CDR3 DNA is TGCGCCAGCAGCTTGGGCCCTGCAGGGACTGAAGCTTTCTTT.

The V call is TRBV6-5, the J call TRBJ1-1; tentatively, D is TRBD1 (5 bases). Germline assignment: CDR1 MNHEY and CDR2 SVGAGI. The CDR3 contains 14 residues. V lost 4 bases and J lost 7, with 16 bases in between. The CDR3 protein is CASSSHLREREAFF. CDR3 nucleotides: TGTGCCAGCAGTTCCCACCTCAGGGAGCGTGAAGCTTTCTTT.

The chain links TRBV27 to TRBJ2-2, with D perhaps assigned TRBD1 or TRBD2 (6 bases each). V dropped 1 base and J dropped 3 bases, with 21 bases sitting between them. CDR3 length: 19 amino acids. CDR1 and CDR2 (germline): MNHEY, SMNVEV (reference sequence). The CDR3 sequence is CASSLFGHREELYTGELFF. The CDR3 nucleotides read TGTGCCAGCAGTTTATTCGGCCACAGGGAGGAGCTCTACACCGGGGAGCTGTTTTTT.

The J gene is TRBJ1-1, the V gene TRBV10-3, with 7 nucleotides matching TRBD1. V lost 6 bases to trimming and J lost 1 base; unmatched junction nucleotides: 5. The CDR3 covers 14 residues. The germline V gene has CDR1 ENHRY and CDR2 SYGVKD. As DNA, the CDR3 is TGTGCCATCAGCCGACAGGGCGGGAACACTGAAGCTTTCTTT. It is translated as CAISRQGGNTEAFF.

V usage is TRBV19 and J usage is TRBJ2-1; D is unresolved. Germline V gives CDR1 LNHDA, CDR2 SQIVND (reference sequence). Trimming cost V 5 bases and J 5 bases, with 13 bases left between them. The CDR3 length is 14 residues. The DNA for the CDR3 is TGTGCCAGTAGTCCCCAACTTACTAACAATGAGCAGTTCTTC. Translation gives CASSPQLTNNEQFF.

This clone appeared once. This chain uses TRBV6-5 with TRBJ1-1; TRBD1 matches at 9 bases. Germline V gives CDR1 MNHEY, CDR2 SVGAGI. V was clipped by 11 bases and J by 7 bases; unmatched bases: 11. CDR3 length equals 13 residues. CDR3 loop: CAVKAGTGSEAFF. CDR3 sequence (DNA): TGTGCCGTAAAAGCCGGGACAGGGAGTGAAGCTTTCTTT.

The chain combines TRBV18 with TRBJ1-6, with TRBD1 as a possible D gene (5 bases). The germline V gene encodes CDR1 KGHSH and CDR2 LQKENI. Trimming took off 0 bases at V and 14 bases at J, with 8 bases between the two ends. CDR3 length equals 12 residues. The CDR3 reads CASSPPGGSLHF. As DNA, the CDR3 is TGTGCCAGCTCACCACCTGGGGGATCCCTCCACTTT. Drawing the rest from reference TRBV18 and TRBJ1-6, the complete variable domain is NAGVMQNPRHLVRRRGQEARLRCSPMKGHSHVYWYRQLPEEGLKFMVYLQKENIIDESGMPKERFSAEFPKEGPSILRIQQVVRGDSAAYFCASSPPGGSLHFGNGTRLTVT.

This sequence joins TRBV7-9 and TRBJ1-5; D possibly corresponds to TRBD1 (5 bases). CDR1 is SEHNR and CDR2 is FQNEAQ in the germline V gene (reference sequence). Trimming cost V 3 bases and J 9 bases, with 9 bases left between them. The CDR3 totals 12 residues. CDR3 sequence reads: CASSFSQGPQHF. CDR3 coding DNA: TGTGCCAGCAGCTTTTCCCAGGGGCCCCAGCATTTT.